The clone carrying this TCR beta chain has more than one count but fewer than ten. Per the germline V gene, CDR1 is SQVTM and CDR2 is ANQGSEA. The CDR3 has 15 amino acids. Germline trimming cut 1 base from V and 6 bases from J; bases unmatched to any gene: 8. The data were taken from a study of blood T cells in healthy people across ages. A second PCR of about 6 to 12 cycles used a sample-barcoded 5' primer and a J-beta primer mix. TCRdb redid the calling of the 5' RACE reads with MiXCR, one entry per CDR3 protein. The sample has roughly 800,000 distinct CDR3 sequences, under 30% seen once; the top ten hold less than 3.5%. Separately, the same data were catalogued under a study of T cells of mothers and their children. That work states: The shaping of TCR recombination output by thymic selection is similar in related and unrelated pairs.

Sequencing was done on a sample of blood. V gene TRBV29-1 combines with J gene TRBJ2-1, with TRBD2 matching 8 bases. This TCR derives from a boy aged 5-17 years in good health. CDR3 coding DNA: TGCAGCGTTGAAGGCCCCGGACTAGCTATCAATGAGCAGTTCTTC. Its translation is CSVEGPGLAINEQFF.